This TCR beta chain was found in a study of post-analysis software for immune sequencing data. Overall study findings and caveats: Patients showed TRBV5-6, TRBV5-1 and TRBV20-1 among five TRBV segments more frequent than in controls.

Of note for this clonotype: Its target is unknown.

CDR1 and CDR2 from the germline V gene are DFQATT and SNEGSKA (reference sequence). The CDR3 is made up of 15 amino acids. The trim removed 0 bases at V and 5 bases at J, leaving 8 bases unmatched. Libraries were made from TCR beta cDNA, and they carried unique molecular identifiers. From roughly 1 to 10 million T cells, 400,000 to 650,000 cDNA molecules were obtained. TCRdb passed the PCR reads through MiXCR, listing each CDR3 protein once. The sample gives 550,000 to 700,000 distinct CDR3 sequences, 44% of which show up once; 1.5% to 2% is in the top ten. This chain connects TRBV20-1 to TRBJ2-7; TRBD1 agrees at 9 bases. The source is a girl under 18 with multiple sclerosis. The sequenced sample consisted of blood. CDR3 amino acids: CSARDWDREIHEQYF. CDR3 coding DNA: TGCAGTGCTAGAGATTGGGACAGGGAGATCCACGAGCAGTACTTC.